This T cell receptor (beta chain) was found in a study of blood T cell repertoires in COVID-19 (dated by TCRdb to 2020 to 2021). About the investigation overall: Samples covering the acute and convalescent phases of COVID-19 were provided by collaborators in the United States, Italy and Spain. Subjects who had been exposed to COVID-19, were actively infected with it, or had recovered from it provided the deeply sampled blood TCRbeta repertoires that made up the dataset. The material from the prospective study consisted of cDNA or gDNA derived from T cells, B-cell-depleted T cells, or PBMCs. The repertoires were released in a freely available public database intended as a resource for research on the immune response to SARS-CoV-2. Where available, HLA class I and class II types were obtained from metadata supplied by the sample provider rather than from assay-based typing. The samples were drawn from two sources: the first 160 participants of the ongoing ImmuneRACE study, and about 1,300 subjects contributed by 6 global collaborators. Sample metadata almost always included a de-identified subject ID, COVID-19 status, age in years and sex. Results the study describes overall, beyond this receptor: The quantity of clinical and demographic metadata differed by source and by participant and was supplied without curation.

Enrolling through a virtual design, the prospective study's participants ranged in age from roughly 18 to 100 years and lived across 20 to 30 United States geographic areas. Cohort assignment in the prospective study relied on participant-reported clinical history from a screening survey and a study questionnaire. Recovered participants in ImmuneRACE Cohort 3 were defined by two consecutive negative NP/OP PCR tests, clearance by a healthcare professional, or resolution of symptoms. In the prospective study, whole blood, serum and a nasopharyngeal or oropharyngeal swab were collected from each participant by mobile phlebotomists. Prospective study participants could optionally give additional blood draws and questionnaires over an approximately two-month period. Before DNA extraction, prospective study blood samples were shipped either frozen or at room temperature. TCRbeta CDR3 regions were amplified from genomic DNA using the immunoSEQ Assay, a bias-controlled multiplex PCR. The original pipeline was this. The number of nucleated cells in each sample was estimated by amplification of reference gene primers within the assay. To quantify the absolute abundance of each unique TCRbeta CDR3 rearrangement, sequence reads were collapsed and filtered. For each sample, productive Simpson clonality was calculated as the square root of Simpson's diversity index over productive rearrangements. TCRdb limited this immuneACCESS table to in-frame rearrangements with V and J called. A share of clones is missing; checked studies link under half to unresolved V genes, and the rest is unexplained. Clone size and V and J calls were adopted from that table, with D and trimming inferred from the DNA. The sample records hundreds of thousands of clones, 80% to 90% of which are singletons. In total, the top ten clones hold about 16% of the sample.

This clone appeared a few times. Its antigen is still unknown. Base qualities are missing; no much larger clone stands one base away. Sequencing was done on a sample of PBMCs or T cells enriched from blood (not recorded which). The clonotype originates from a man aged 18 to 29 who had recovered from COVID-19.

The CDR3 in this case is CASSLAGRVAQYF. The DNA reads TGTGCCAGCAGCTTGGCGGGCAGGGTTGCGCAGTACTTC. The V gene is TRBV5-4 and the J gene is TRBJ2-7; a tentative D call is TRBD1 (5 bases match). V loses 0 bases of germline sequence and J loses 9 bases, and the interval between the two ends is 13 bases. According to the germline V gene (reference sequence), CDR1 reads SGHNT and CDR2 reads YYREEE. The CDR3 runs 13 amino acids, cysteine and phenylalanine included. Of the read, only the CDR3 DNA is kept; its 39 bases are in frame from base 1.